This T cell receptor beta chain was identified during a study of T cell responses to AZD1222 COVID-19 vaccine (dated by TCRdb to the early 2020s). Broadly, across the study: AZD1222 recipients with second doses at about 4 weeks or about 12 weeks were pooled, because spike-specific TCR depth and breadth did not differ between schedules. TCR sequencing covered fewer than 250 trial participants: 200 to 220 given two doses of AZD1222 and around 25 given two doses of MenACWY control vaccine. Enrollment into the trials was organized by age into subgroups of 18-55, 56-69 and 70-plus years, and those subgroups contained roughly 140, 27 and 60 TCR-sequenced participants, respectively.

The time point label, read with the paper, signifies: baseline before first vaccination. The vaccinee samples were drawn from two UK trials, COV001 and COV002, one of which was a single-blind randomized controlled phase 2/3 trial testing AZD1222 (ChAdOx1 nCoV-19) in healthy adults. For TCRbeta chain sequencing, PBMC samples from trial participants were taken at day 0 and at day 28 after the second dose. Overall results and qualifications from the work: Because no day 14 peak-response samples were available, the repertoires could be characterized only after the peak T cell response. The vaccine-associated CD4 TCRs covered the entire spike protein, and the dominant responses fell in regions 160-218 and 743-854. In the small 56-69-year group, the increase in depth fell short of significance, most likely because of low power. Participants were mostly white British and included more females than males, and it was suggested by the authors that clonal diversity may have been underestimated. Spike-specific TCR breadth and depth rose significantly after two AZD1222 doses compared with day 0 and with MenACWY recipients. Only a handful of AZD1222 recipients were SARS-CoV-2 seropositive at baseline, limiting conclusions about previously exposed vaccinees. Reportedly, close to half of the unique spike-specific TCRs recognized epitopes lying outside the regions that are mutated in the B.1.351 and B.1.1.7 variants.

About this clone: Its antigen remains unidentified. No much larger clonotype is one base removed from it; base qualities were not supplied.

The CDR1 and CDR2 encoded by the germline V gene are MNHEY and SVGAGI. From its cysteine to its phenylalanine, the CDR3 spans 13 amino acids. Here the CDR3 DNA is all that survives: 39 bases in frame from base 1. V loses 8 bases of germline sequence and J loses 7 bases, and the interval between the two ends is 15 bases. The CDR3 regions of human TCRbeta chains were analyzed by immunosequencing. In the original analysis: TCRs in the repertoires were matched against a reference library of SARS-CoV-2-specific TCRs that had been generated with the MIRA antigen-specificity platform. Breadth was defined as the fraction of unique TCRs that were SARS-CoV-2-associated, and depth was defined as the fraction of total T cells that were SARS-CoV-2-associated. Using the MIRA data, each spike-specific TCR was assigned both to the spike region to which the TCR was reactive and to a CD4 or CD8 class. Log10-transformed breadth and depth values were compared by one-way ANOVA with Sidak's multiple comparisons tests. Drawn from immuneACCESS, this table holds only the in-frame rearrangements with V and J called that TCRdb kept. Clones are partly lost; checked studies trace under half to an unresolved V gene and leave the rest unexplained. D and trimming were read from the DNA, whereas the V and J calls and clone size are those reported in that table. This sample lists about 170,000 clones; 90% were detected once. Clones ranked in the top ten supply roughly 2.8% of the sample.

The sequence came from an adult in good health. The input for sequencing was peripheral blood, taken on day 0 of AZD1222 vaccination. Recombination linked TRBV6-5 to TRBJ1-5, with the D gene not confidently named. CDR3 loop: CASFESPNQPQHF. The DNA is TGTGCCAGCTTCGAATCCCCCAACCAGCCCCAGCATTTT.